A selection of T cell receptor beta chains follows, all from one sample in a study of cytomegalovirus exposure and HLA in healthy donors. Sequencing used immunoSEQ multiplex PCR; TCRdb keeps in-frame clones, though not all of them. Among roughly 120,000 clones listed, 77% were seen once. The material sequenced was PBMCs. These receptors all come from a woman in her thirties or forties in good health and CMV-seropositive. Each CDR3 is given with its conserved first and last residue. A D gene is named only where the DNA matches it firmly. The listing skips clone size in some rows; elsewhere it reads once, few, many or a size class.

D: TRBD2; J: TRBJ2-1; size: NA; V: TRBV11-2; CDR3: CASSSTGTSGAGQFF; DNA: TGTGCCAGCAGCTCCACCGGGACTAGTGGGGCCGGGCAGTTCTTC
D: NA; J: TRBJ2-5; size: NA; V: TRBV30; CDR3: CAWSVGWRDQETQYF; DNA: TGTGCCTGGAGTGTCGGTTGGCGGGACCAAGAGACCCAGTACTTC
D: NA; J: TRBJ2-5; size: NA; V: TRBV2; CDR3: CASSVVRGVGTQYF; DNA: TGTGCCAGCAGTGTGGTCAGGGGGGTCGGGACCCAGTACTTC
D: NA; J: TRBJ2-5; size: few; V: TRBV7-9; CDR3: CASSPGLQETQYF; DNA: TGTGCCAGCAGCCCGGGTCTCCAAGAGACCCAGTACTTC
D: NA; J: TRBJ2-2; size: NA; V: TRBV6-5; CDR3: CASSYLTVANTGELFF; DNA: TGTGCCAGCAGTTACTTAACTGTTGCGAACACCGGGGAGCTGTTTTTT
D: NA; J: TRBJ1-1; size: NA; V: TRBV6-6; CDR3: CASRNTGNTEAFF; DNA: TGTGCCAGCAGGAATACAGGGAACACTGAAGCTTTCTTT
D: TRBD2; J: TRBJ2-7; size: NA; V: TRBV5-1; CDR3: CASRLGLPNEQYF; DNA: TGCGCCAGCAGATTGGGACTACCGAACGAGCAGTACTTC
D: NA; J: TRBJ2-7; size: NA; V: TRBV5-1; CDR3: CASRYFDGKRGEQYF; DNA: TGCGCCAGCAGATATTTTGATGGCAAACGGGGCGAGCAGTACTTC
D: NA; J: TRBJ1-1; size: NA; V: TRBV18; CDR3: CASSSSSDSEAFF; DNA: TGTGCCAGCTCATCCTCTTCGGACAGTGAAGCTTTCTTT
D: TRBD2; J: TRBJ2-7; size: NA; V: TRBV5-6; CDR3: CASSLTGGEQYF; DNA: TGTGCCAGCAGCTTGACGGGAGGAGAGCAGTACTTC
D: TRBD2; J: TRBJ2-3; size: NA; V: TRBV10-3; CDR3: CAISAGGTSGRLADTQYF; DNA: TGTGCCATCAGTGCGGGAGGGACTAGCGGGAGGTTGGCGGATACGCAGTATTTT
D: TRBD1; J: TRBJ2-2; size: NA; V: TRBV5-1; CDR3: CASSRDRGTGELFF; DNA: TGCGCCAGCAGCCGGGACAGGGGGACCGGGGAGCTGTTTTTT
D: TRBD1; J: TRBJ2-2; size: NA; V: TRBV28; CDR3: CASSLHRGAGTGELFF; DNA: TGTGCCAGCAGTTTACACAGGGGCGCAGGCACCGGGGAGCTGTTTTTT
D: TRBD2; J: TRBJ2-1; size: NA; V: TRBV5-4; CDR3: CASSLGSGSSYNEQFF; DNA: TGTGCCAGCAGCTTGGGTAGCGGGAGCTCCTACAATGAGCAGTTCTTC
D: NA; J: TRBJ2-7; size: NA; V: TRBV4-2; CDR3: CASSRGEALAPEQYF; DNA: TGTGCCAGCAGCCGGGGAGAAGCGTTAGCTCCCGAGCAGTACTTC
D: NA; J: TRBJ2-1; size: once; V: TRBV28; CDR3: CASSLTQGTQFF; DNA: TGTGCCAGCAGTTTAACTCAGGGGACCCAGTTCTTC
D: TRBD1; J: TRBJ2-1; size: NA; V: TRBV27; CDR3: CASSHRDRGHDEQFF; DNA: TGTGCCAGCAGTCACCGGGACAGGGGGCATGATGAGCAGTTCTTC
D: TRBD1; J: TRBJ1-6; size: once; V: TRBV5-1; CDR3: CASSLAGTVGNSPLHF; DNA: TGCGCCAGCAGCTTGGCCGGGACAGTCGGCAATTCACCCCTCCACTTT
D: TRBD1; J: TRBJ1-4; size: once; V: TRBV29-1; CDR3: CSVLPDREPEKLFF; DNA: TGCAGCGTCTTACCGGACAGGGAACCAGAAAAACTGTTTTTT
D: TRBD2; J: TRBJ2-1; size: once; V: TRBV27; CDR3: CASSLLGGPYNEQFF; DNA: TGTGCCAGCAGTTTACTGGGAGGGCCCTACAATGAGCAGTTCTTC
D: NA; J: TRBJ2-1; size: NA; V: TRBV11-3; CDR3: CASSREAGNEQFF; DNA: TGTGCCAGCAGCCGAGAAGCCGGTAATGAGCAGTTCTTC
D: NA; J: TRBJ2-7; size: NA; V: TRBV30; CDR3: CAWSVLRNEQYF; DNA: TGTGCCTGGAGTGTACTGAGGAACGAGCAGTACTTC
D: TRBD1; J: TRBJ2-1; size: NA; V: TRBV18; CDR3: CASSPRDRVNVGSYNEQFF; DNA: TGTGCCAGCTCACCAAGGGACAGGGTAAATGTAGGCTCCTACAATGAGCAGTTCTTC